There are a few counts of the clone carrying this T cell receptor beta chain. This entry comes from a study of blood T cells in healthy people across ages. Researchers isolated at least 6 million PBMCs per sample. Alongside a J-beta primer mix, a sample-barcoded 5' primer served in a second PCR lasting roughly 6 to 12 cycles. TCRdb passed the 5' RACE reads through MiXCR, listing each CDR3 protein once. The sample lists 800,000 to 1,300,000 distinct CDR3 sequences; almost 25% were seen once. The ends lost 6 bases at V and 4 bases at J; junction bases unmatched: 6. Germline V gene data show CDR1 as SGHTA and CDR2 as FQGNSA. The CDR3 covers 14 residues. The same sample was also used in a study of T cells of mothers and their children.

The genes are TRBV7-2 and TRBJ1-3; 7 nucleotides match TRBD1. What was sequenced was blood. This clonotype was sampled from a girl aged 2 to 9 in good health. The CDR3 region is CASRMTGSGNTIYF. The CDR3, as DNA: TGTGCCAGCAGGATGACAGGGTCCGGAAACACCATATATTTT. The complete variable domain, with remaining parts taken from reference TRBV7-2 and TRBJ1-3, reads GAGVSQSPSNKVTEKGKDVELRCDPISGHTALYWYRQSLGQGLEFLIYFQGNSAPDKSGLPSDRFSAERTGGSVSTLTIQRTQQEDSAVYLCASRMTGSGNTIYFGEGSWLTVV.